A selection of T cell receptor beta chains follows, all from one sample in a study of T-cell memory formation after mild COVID-19. TCRdb re-analysed the 5' RACE reads in MiXCR, keeping a single row per CDR3 protein. This sample yields 380,000 or so distinct CDR3 sequences, of which approximately 14% are seen a single time; 22% belongs to the top ten. Sequencing used PBMCs or a T cell subset sorted from them (not recorded which). These receptors were taken from a man aged 18 to 30 who had mild COVID-19 (a few samples of this study predate the infection). Cell type and time point are not known. Both conserved end residues are trimmed from each CDR3.

V gene,J gene,CDR3 protein
TRBV6-5,TRBJ1-5,ASSYSAGERQPQH
TRBV6-2/TRBV6-3,TRBJ2-5,ASSYFHRVMVTQY
TRBV5-1,TRBJ1-2,ASSLEGDGYT
TRBV7-9,TRBJ1-1,ASSGLRDTEAF
TRBV6-5,TRBJ2-7,ASSYRRGSYEQY
TRBV10-1,TRBJ2-7,ASSAGKGYEQY
TRBV12-3/TRBV12-4,TRBJ1-2,ASSRDPGANYGYT
TRBV11-3,TRBJ2-1,ASSSPGLALEQF
TRBV27,TRBJ2-3,ASSLMASTDTQY
TRBV7-9,TRBJ2-1,ASSLARGTGGNEQF
TRBV7-6,TRBJ2-3,ASSAPTSARTDTQY
TRBV7-9,TRBJ1-2,ASSDRAYGYT
TRBV10-3,TRBJ2-1,ATGPSGGHYNEQF
TRBV5-6,TRBJ2-2,ASSPLREGAYTGELF
TRBV15,TRBJ2-5,ATSRAATYQETQY
TRBV7-2,TRBJ2-1,ASSPRQGRSEQF
TRBV29-1,TRBJ2-7,SVETVAYEQY
TRBV7-2,TRBJ1-2,ASSVGGTGYGYT
TRBV28,TRBJ1-2,ASRGDRGEGYT
TRBV9,TRBJ1-6,ASSGSRDSPLH
TRBV30,TRBJ2-3,AWSPGQNTDTQY
TRBV5-1,TRBJ1-4,ASSLGVMGEKLF
TRBV5-1,TRBJ1-1,ASSFMNMNTEAF
TRBV4-1,TRBJ2-7,ASSRLAGVLYEQY
TRBV6-5,TRBJ2-1,ASSRLAGGRMNEQF
TRBV6-5,TRBJ1-2,ASSHGANYGYT
TRBV4-1,TRBJ1-6,ASSQGTVSGNSPLH
TRBV20-1,TRBJ2-1,SASLLAGDLSSYNEQF
TRBV7-3,TRBJ2-3,ASSPRQGTQY
TRBV30,TRBJ1-1,AWSVGAVLGNTEAF
TRBV6-6,TRBJ2-2,ASSSSRGTGELF
TRBV10-1,TRBJ1-3,ASSESGAGIAGNTIY
TRBV20-1,TRBJ1-2,SARNGGSGAGYGYT
TRBV12-3/TRBV12-4,TRBJ1-2,ASSLQGVGGYT
TRBV30,TRBJ2-1,AWSVTGEQF
TRBV5-1,TRBJ2-3,ASSLEGAQY
TRBV7-2,TRBJ1-2,ASSSHNRRINYGYT
TRBV10-2,TRBJ2-7,ASSEWGGGTYEQY
TRBV12-3/TRBV12-4,TRBJ1-2,ASSLSGGQGAHYGYT
TRBV20-1,TRBJ2-7,SAIGQGGEQY
TRBV28,TRBJ2-1,ASSFLGNNEQF
TRBV9,TRBJ2-3,ASSGSGGRTDTQY
TRBV7-2,TRBJ2-3,ASSWRTGGGATDTQY
TRBV4-3,TRBJ2-3,ASSQARGATDTQY
TRBV7-9,TRBJ1-3,ASSHPSFRGSSGNTIY
TRBV20-1,TRBJ1-1,SARQDRETEAF
TRBV2,TRBJ2-3,ASSVSGASTDTQY
TRBV3-1,TRBJ2-3,ASSQEAAGGRDTQY
TRBV11-2,TRBJ2-7,ASSASLGGGYEQY
TRBV6-2/TRBV6-3,TRBJ1-2,ASSRQEGTGIHGYT